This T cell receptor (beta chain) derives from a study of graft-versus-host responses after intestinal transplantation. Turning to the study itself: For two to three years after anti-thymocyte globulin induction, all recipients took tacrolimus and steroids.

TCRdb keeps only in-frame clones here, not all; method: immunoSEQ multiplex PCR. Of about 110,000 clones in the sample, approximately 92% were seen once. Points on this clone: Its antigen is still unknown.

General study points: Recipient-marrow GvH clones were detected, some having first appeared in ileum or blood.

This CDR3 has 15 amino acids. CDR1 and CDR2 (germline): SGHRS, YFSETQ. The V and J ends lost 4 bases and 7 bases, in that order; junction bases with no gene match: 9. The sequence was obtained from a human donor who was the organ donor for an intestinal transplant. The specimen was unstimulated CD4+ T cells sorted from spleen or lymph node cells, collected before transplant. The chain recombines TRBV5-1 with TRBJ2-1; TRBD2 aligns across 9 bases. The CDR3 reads CASSRTSVLLNEQFF. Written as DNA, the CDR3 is TGCGCCAGCAGCCGGACTAGCGTTCTGCTGAATGAGCAGTTCTTC.